This T cell receptor beta chain was obtained from a study of cytomegalovirus exposure and HLA in healthy donors. Study-level information: Sequencing of about 179 million T cells in an earlier analysis found around 110 million unique TCR beta sequences.

Regarding this clone: Its antigen is unidentified.

This CDR3 spans 14 amino acids. Germline V CDR1 and CDR2: WNHNN, SYGVQD (reference sequence). The V end lost 6 bases, the J end lost 4 bases, and 15 bases lay between the germline ends. PCR employed 60 Vbeta and 13 Jbeta primers. Using immunoSEQ multiplex PCR, the repertoire was profiled, and TCRdb retains in-frame clones only, with some absent. Among roughly 100,000 clones, around 75% were seen once, and the ten largest hold roughly 1.2%. Study findings and constraints: A later analysis found common viral pathogens apparently linked to several of the most significant clusters. Later genetic work tied a missense DCLRE1C variant to beta-chain V and J trimming. Segments of the TCR beta V type were, in most cases, productive about 90% or about 30% of the time in an earlier analysis.

This sequence was found in a man aged 35 to 55 in good health and CMV-seronegative. J is TRBJ2-5 and V is TRBV10-1, with D perhaps matching TRBD1 (6 bases). The sample taken for sequencing was PBMCs. CDR3 DNA sequence: TGCGCCAGCAGCAAGGGACAAAGGGGAGAGACCCAGTACTTC. This sequence encodes CASSKGQRGETQYF.